These 30 T cell receptor beta chains were sequenced from one sample in a study of T-cell memory formation after mild COVID-19. MiXCR, applied by TCRdb to the 5' RACE reads, yields one record per CDR3 protein. The sample has under 700,000 distinct CDR3 sequences, over 20% seen once. Sequencing used PBMCs or a T cell subset sorted from them (not recorded which). The receptors originated from an adult woman who had mild COVID-19 (a few samples of this study predate the infection). Cell type and time point are not known.

This clonotype was seen a few times. The chain uses TRBV2 and TRBJ2-3; maybe TRBD2 (7 bases). CDR1 and CDR2 (germline): SNHLY, FYNNEI. V was shortened by 8 bases and J by 0 bases, with 15 bases between the two germline ends. The CDR3 runs to 15 residues. The CDR3 region is CASGFAGASTDTQYF. CDR3 nucleotides: TGTGCCAGCGGATTTGCGGGGGCAAGCACAGATACGCAGTATTTT.

In nucleotides, the CDR3 is TGTGCCACCAGCGAGAGACAAAGAAATACTTATGGCTACACCTTC. As protein: CATSERQRNTYGYTF. V gene TRBV15 combines with J gene TRBJ1-2; no clear D gene. V lost 5 bases, J lost 5 bases, and 18 bases lay in between. Germline V gives CDR1 LNHNV, CDR2 YYDKDF (reference sequence). The CDR3 contains 15 residues.

This clonotype was detected only a few times. The V gene is TRBV4-1, the J gene TRBJ2-6; D not certain. Trimming stripped 4 bases from V and 0 bases from J, with 19 bases between. Germline CDR1 is MGHRA and CDR2 is YSYEKL. The CDR3 is made up of 19 amino acids. The CDR3 DNA is TGCGCCAGCAGCCTCATTCAGACCCTGCTTTCCTCTGGGGCCAACGTCCTGACTTTC. Translated: CASSLIQTLLSSGANVLTF.

This chain links TRBV5-1 with TRBJ1-2; 7 nucleotides line up with TRBD1. Germline V gives CDR1 SGHRS, CDR2 YFSETQ. The CDR3 totals 15 residues. Germline trimming cut 1 base from V and 6 bases from J; bases unmatched to any gene: 9. CDR3 residues: CASSLLLTTGNGYTF. Written as DNA, the CDR3 is TGCGCCAGCAGCTTGCTTCTTACGACAGGGAATGGCTACACCTTC.

This clonotype came up a few times. The chain links TRBV5-1 to TRBJ2-1; TRBD2 matches 9 bases. The V segment lost 4 bases and the J segment 12 bases; nucleotides outside the gene matches: 11. Germline loops: CDR1 SGHRS, CDR2 YFSETQ. The CDR3 loop spans 14 amino acids. Written as DNA, the CDR3 is TGCGCCAGCAGCGAGGGACTAGCCCGCGCCGGGCAGTTCTTC. It specifies CASSEGLARAGQFF.

The chain uses TRBV12-3 or TRBV12-4 and TRBJ2-1; D possibly uses TRBD1 or TRBD2 (5 bases each). The CDR3 length is 14 residues. Trimming pared 5 bases from V and 8 bases from J, leaving 16 bases between. The CDR3 reads CASSALGASYEQFF. Here the CDR3 DNA reads TGTGCCAGCAGTGCCCTCGGGGCGTCCTATGAGCAGTTCTTC.

This clonotype has a handful of counts. V gene TRBV5-1 combines with J gene TRBJ2-1, with a possible D match to TRBD1 (5 bases). Trimming stripped 2 bases from V and 7 bases from J, with 16 bases between. Germline lookup yields CDR1 SGHRS and CDR2 YFSETQ. The CDR3 covers 15 residues. The DNA for the CDR3 is TGCGCCAGCAGCTTTAGGGTGACAGATACGAATGAGCAGTTCTTC. It is translated as CASSFRVTDTNEQFF.

This chain connects TRBV27 to TRBJ2-7; 9 bases fit TRBD2. V lost 2 bases and J lost 2; bases outside the gene matches: 10. CDR1 and CDR2 (germline): MNHEY, SMNVEV (reference sequence). The CDR3 loop spans 17 amino acids. CDR3 sequence reads: CASSLLSAAGGPYEQYF. The CDR3 coding sequence is TGTGCCAGCAGTTTACTTTCGGCTGCGGGAGGGCCCTACGAGCAGTACTTC.

At least ten counts were recorded for this clonotype. This chain joins TRBV5-1 and TRBJ2-2, with TRBD1 as a possible D gene (5 bases). Germline V lookup: CDR1 SGHRS, CDR2 YFSETQ. The CDR3 totals 14 residues. V was cut by 1 base and J by 4 bases, with 8 bases left in between. CDR3 sequence (DNA): TGCGCCAGCAGCTTGACAGGAAGCACCGGGGAGCTGTTTTTT. It is translated as CASSLTGSTGELFF.

The J gene is TRBJ2-1, the V gene TRBV27; D is perhaps TRBD1 or TRBD2 (6 bases each). V was cut by 5 bases and J by 6 bases, with 11 bases left in between. The CDR3 spans 13 residues. In germline, CDR1 is MNHEY, CDR2 SMNVEV (reference sequence). The CDR3 loop is CASSAKGGNEQFF. The CDR3 nucleotides read TGTGCCAGCAGTGCTAAGGGGGGCAATGAGCAGTTCTTC.

The rearrangement joins TRBV4-1 to TRBJ2-3, with 7 bases that match TRBD1. Germline V CDR1 and CDR2: MGHRA, YSYEKL. V gave up 3 bases and J gave up 2 bases; unmatched junction bases: 11. The CDR3 has 17 residues. The CDR3 nucleotides are TGCGCCAGCAGCCAGGCCCGGGACAGAACTTTCACAGATACGCAGTATTTT. Translation gives CASSQARDRTFTDTQYF.

The J gene is TRBJ1-5, the V gene TRBV27; D ambiguous. V dropped 2 bases and J dropped 7 bases, with 12 bases sitting between them. CDR1 MNHEY and CDR2 SMNVEV come from the germline V gene (reference sequence). The CDR3 has 14 residues. CDR3 nucleotide sequence: TGTGCCAGCAGTTTAAGGCGCGAGAGGCAGCCCCAGCATTTT. This encodes CASSLRRERQPQHF.

V gene TRBV9 combines with J gene TRBJ2-7, with 7 bases aligning to TRBD2. This CDR3 has 14 amino acids. V lost 0 bases, J lost 5 bases, and 5 bases stayed unmatched. Germline CDR1 is SGDLS and CDR2 is YYNGEE. This CDR3 reads CASSVASGSHEQYF. In nucleotides, the CDR3 is TGTGCCAGCAGCGTAGCTAGCGGTTCCCACGAGCAGTACTTC.

The chain is built from TRBV20-1 and TRBJ2-7, with TRBD2 matching over 13 bases. After removal of 1 base from V and 0 bases from J, the junction contained 0 bases not matched to a gene. The CDR3 runs to 15 residues. Looked up from germline, CDR1 is DFQATT and CDR2 is SNEGSKA (reference sequence). The CDR3 loop is CSARGTSGSSYEQYF. The CDR3 bases are TGCAGTGCTAGAGGGACTAGCGGGAGCTCCTACGAGCAGTACTTC.

CDR3 sequence reads: CASSPTWESKQYF. The CDR3 nucleotides are TGTGCCAGCAGCCCCACCTGGGAATCGAAGCAGTATTTT. This chain links TRBV11-3 with TRBJ2-3, with unresolved D. CDR3 length equals 13 residues. Germline V gene lookup returns CDR1 SGHNT and CDR2 YENEEA. The V end lost 5 bases, the J end lost 11 bases, and 17 bases lay between the germline ends.

The chain carries TRBV5-6 and TRBJ2-7; TRBD2 agrees at 11 bases. The CDR3 length is 16 residues. Losses at the gene ends were 4 bases for V and 1 base for J; bases not matched to a gene: 7. Germline CDR1 is SGHDT and CDR2 is YYEEEE. CDR3 sequence reads: CASSPGLAVVSYEQYF. CDR3 coding DNA: TGTGCCAGCAGCCCGGGACTAGCGGTCGTTTCCTACGAGCAGTACTTC. The variable domain in full, with the rest retrieved from reference TRBV5-6 and TRBJ2-7, is DAGVTQSPTHLIKTRGQQVTLRCSPKSGHDTVSWYQQALGQGPQFIFQYYEEEERQRGNFPDRFSGHQFPNYSSELNVNALLLGDSALYLCASSPGLAVVSYEQYFGPGTRLTVT.

The chain uses TRBV30 and TRBJ1-2; tentative D call: TRBD1 (5 bases). This CDR3 region has 15 residues. CDR1 GTSNPN and CDR2 SVGIG come from the germline V gene (reference sequence). V shed 3 bases and J shed 8 bases, with 22 bases lying between them. CDR3 in DNA: TGTGCCTGGAGACAGGTGAAGATAGCGGGGGGAGGCTACACCTTC. Its translation: CAWRQVKIAGGGYTF.

This clonotype occurred a few times. The chain links TRBV30 to TRBJ1-3; D remains unclear. CDR1 GTSNPN and CDR2 SVGIG come from the germline V gene (reference sequence). Trimming removed 3 bases at V and 4 bases at J, with 7 bases between. The CDR3 is 12 residues long. The CDR3 region has the DNA TGTGCCTGGAGGACCGACGGAAACACCATATATTTT. It encodes CAWRTDGNTIYF.

This clonotype appeared many times. The chain joins TRBV29-1 to TRBJ2-5; D gene ambiguous. Germline-derived CDR1 and CDR2 are SQVTM and ANQGSEA. V lost 5 bases and J 4 bases, leaving 8 bases between the germline ends. The CDR3 is 11 amino acids. CDR3: CSVPGGETQYF. The DNA of the CDR3 is TGCAGCGTTCCGGGTGGAGAGACCCAGTACTTC.

This clonotype was seen only a few times. The chain recombines TRBV7-9 with TRBJ2-7; D perhaps matches TRBD1 (6 bases). The CDR3 length is 14 residues. Germline V gene data show CDR1 as SEHNR and CDR2 as FQNEAQ (reference sequence). Trimming took off 2 bases at V and 5 bases at J, with 13 bases between the two ends. CDR3 DNA: TGTGCCAGCAGCTTAACTGGACAGTCCAACGAGCAGTACTTC. It specifies CASSLTGQSNEQYF.

The chain carries TRBV3-1 and TRBJ2-2; TRBD1 aligns across 8 bases. The V segment lost 3 bases and the J segment 6 bases; nucleotides outside the gene matches: 9. This CDR3 is built from 16 residues. Germline V gives CDR1 LGHDT, CDR2 YNNKEL (reference sequence). The CDR3 DNA is TGTGCCAGCAGCCATTACGGACAGGGAGGCGCCGGGGAGCTGTTTTTT. Its protein is CASSHYGQGGAGELFF.

This clonotype showed up just a few times. The genes are TRBV24-1 and TRBJ2-1, with TRBD1 matching 9 bases. The V segment lost 3 bases and the J segment 4 bases; nucleotides outside the gene matches: 3. The germline V gene encodes CDR1 KGHDR and CDR2 SFDVKD. The CDR3 contains 15 residues. The CDR3 DNA sequence: TGTGCCACCAGTGATCGGGACAGGGAATACAATGAGCAGTTCTTC. This translates into CATSDRDREYNEQFF.

This clonotype was found a few times. V and J are TRBV19 and TRBJ2-1; 13 bases are a match to TRBD2. The CDR3 totals 14 residues. CDR1 LNHDA and CDR2 SQIVND come from the germline V gene (reference sequence). V trimming: 8 bases; J trimming: 6 bases; junction bases outside the gene matches: 4. CDR3 coding DNA: TGTGCCAGTGGGGGACTAGCGGGGCCCAATGAGCAGTTCTTC. It yields the protein CASGGLAGPNEQFF. Variable domain in full (rest from reference TRBV19 and TRBJ2-1): DGGITQSPKYLFRKEGQNVTLSCEQNLNHDAMYWYRQDPGQGLRLIYYSQIVNDFQKGDIAEGYSVSREKKESFPLTVTSAQKNPTAFYLCASGGLAGPNEQFFGPGTRLTVL.

This clonotype was detected a few times. The chain combines TRBV18 with TRBJ2-2; 9 bases agree with TRBD1. CDR1 is KGHSH and CDR2 is LQKENI in the germline V gene. V shed 6 bases and J 6 bases; nucleotides not matched to a gene: 14. The CDR3 covers 17 residues. The CDR3 DNA sequence: TGTGCCAGCTCCTCCCACCCGGGACAGGGTATTGCCGGGGAGCTGTTTTTT. The encoded protein is CASSSHPGQGIAGELFF. Full variable domain (missing parts from reference TRBV18 and TRBJ2-2): NAGVMQNPRHLVRRRGQEARLRCSPMKGHSHVYWYRQLPEEGLKFMVYLQKENIIDESGMPKERFSAEFPKEGPSILRIQQVVRGDSAAYFCASSSHPGQGIAGELFFGEGSRLTVL.

The chain employs TRBV10-3 and TRBJ2-7; D is perhaps TRBD1 (5 bases). V lost 5 bases and J 3 bases, leaving 8 bases between the germline ends. This CDR3 has 12 residues. CDR1 and CDR2 from the germline V gene are ENHRY and SYGVKD. The CDR3 protein is CAISRDSYEQYF. CDR3 nucleotides: TGTGCCATCAGTAGAGACAGCTACGAGCAGTACTTC.

This rearrangement joins TRBV6-1 to TRBJ2-2; D is ambiguous. Germline CDR1 reads MNHNS; CDR2 reads SASEGT. This CDR3 contains 15 residues. V shed 5 bases and J shed 1 base, with 11 bases lying between them. In nucleotides, the CDR3 is TGTGCCAGCAGTTTTAACAACAGGAACACCGGGGAGCTGTTTTTT. Translated, it gives CASSFNNRNTGELFF.

This chain joins TRBV6-2 or TRBV6-3 and TRBJ2-7, with D maybe TRBD2 (5 bases). Between the trimmed V and J ends, which lost 5 bases and 5 bases, there was a span of 22 bases. Germline values: CDR1 MNHEY, CDR2 SVGEGT. The CDR3 loop spans 16 amino acids. CDR3 nucleotide sequence: TGTGCCAGCAGTCGTAAGCATAAGGGAGCGGTGAACGAGCAGTACTTC. Encoded protein: CASSRKHKGAVNEQYF.

This clonotype was counted between two and nine times. V is TRBV6-5 and J is TRBJ2-2; D perhaps matches TRBD2 (5 bases). The CDR3 contains 15 residues. Germline CDR1 is MNHEY and CDR2 is SVGAGI. The ends were cut back, 7 bases at V and 3 bases at J, with 15 bases in the middle. CDR3 in DNA: TGTGCCAGCAAGGGCGGGTCTATAGACACCGGGGAGCTGTTTTTT. It is translated as CASKGGSIDTGELFF.

The CDR3 sequence: CATSDLTPPGGTGELFF. The CDR3 region has the DNA TGTGCCACCAGTGATTTAACCCCCCCGGGAGGAACCGGGGAGCTGTTTTTT. This rearrangement joins TRBV24-1 to TRBJ2-2; 7 bases align to TRBD2. CDR3 length equals 17 residues. V lost 1 base to trimming and J lost 5 bases; unmatched junction nucleotides: 9. The V gene's germline CDR1 is KGHDR and CDR2 SFDVKD.

A few counts support this clonotype. The germline gene is not matched at one end of the junction; a read error may be the cause. V is TRBV7-7 and J is TRBJ2-5; a possible D gene is TRBD2 (6 bases). Germline V gene sequence: CDR1 SSHAT, CDR2 FNYEAQ (reference sequence). The CDR3 is made up of 15 amino acids. The CDR3 DNA is TGTGCTAGCAGCTTAGCGGCCGTGGGGCTCGAGACCCAGTACTTC. Residues: CASSLAAVGLETQYF.